These 6 T cell receptor beta chains were all obtained from the same sample, sequenced in a study of siplizumab effects on memory and regulatory T cells. Assay: immunoSEQ multiplex PCR; the TCRdb copy retains only in-frame clones and omits some. The data show about 87,000 clones, roughly 90% seen once. The source material was Tregs sorted from blood. The receptor set was obtained from a human donor in good health.

V gene TRBV7-9 combines with J gene TRBJ2-3, with TRBD1 identical over 7 bases. Trimming removed 5 bases from V and 6 bases from J; junction bases left unmatched: 8. CDR1 is SEHNR, CDR2 FQNEAQ, per germline (reference sequence). The CDR3 contains 14 residues. The CDR3, as DNA: TGTGCCAGCAGCCAGTCAGGGGGTTGGGATACGCAGTATTTT. It encodes CASSQSGGWDTQYF. Full variable domain (remainder filled in from reference TRBV7-9 and TRBJ2-3): DTGVSQNPRHKITKRGQNVTFRCDPISEHNRLYWYRQTLGQGPEFLTYFQNEAQLEKSRLLSDRFSAERPKGSFSTLEIQRTEQGDSAMYLCASSQSGGWDTQYFGPGTRLTVL.

CDR3 loop: CASSPWTGGWTEAFF. The CDR3 nucleotides read TGTGCCAGCAGCCCATGGACAGGGGGTTGGACTGAAGCTTTCTTT. The rearrangement joins TRBV6-5 to TRBJ1-1; TRBD1 agrees at 10 bases. Germline V gene data show CDR1 as MNHEY and CDR2 as SVGAGI. The CDR3 has 15 amino acids. The V gene end was trimmed by 6 bases and the J gene end by 5 bases; junction bases not matched to a gene: 9.

V gene TRBV19 combines with J gene TRBJ2-6, with D perhaps matching TRBD2 (5 bases). The CDR3 loop spans 18 amino acids. Deletions cut 4 bases from V and 1 base from J, with 17 bases between. The germline CDR1 and CDR2 sequences are LNHDA and SQIVND (reference sequence). The CDR3 DNA reads as TGTGCCAGTAGTAACGGGGTAAGGAGGTCATCTGGGGCCAACGTCCTGACTTTC. It encodes CASSNGVRRSSGANVLTF.

The chain carries TRBV12-5 and TRBJ1-1; D gene unclear. The CDR3 extends over 13 amino acids. Germline V gene data show CDR1 as LGHNT and CDR2 as FRNRAP. V was shortened by 2 bases and J by 7 bases, with 11 bases between the two germline ends. CDR3 nucleotide sequence: TGTGCTAGTGGTTTGTTCTCGGGCGTTGAAGCTTTCTTT. Translated, it gives CASGLFSGVEAFF.

The chain carries TRBV6-1 and TRBJ2-1, with TRBD1 matching over 12 bases. Germline V lookup: CDR1 MNHNS, CDR2 SASEGT. The trim removed 3 bases at V and 8 bases at J, leaving 5 bases unmatched. The CDR3 has 15 amino acids. The CDR3 sequence is CASSDWGQGAYEQFF. CDR3 DNA sequence: TGTGCCAGCAGTGACTGGGGACAGGGGGCCTATGAGCAGTTCTTC.

J is TRBJ2-2 and V is TRBV5-4; D not certain. The CDR3 spans 13 residues. Germline CDR1 and CDR2: SGHNT and YYREEE (reference sequence). Deletions cut 3 bases from V and 9 bases from J, with 12 bases between. The CDR3 region has the DNA TGTGCCAGCAGCTACGGAATGTCCCGGGAGCTGTTTTTT. Amino acid sequence: CASSYGMSRELFF.